A single sample is the source of the 14 T cell receptor beta chains below, sequenced in a study of cytomegalovirus exposure and HLA in healthy donors. Profiled with immunoSEQ multiplex PCR; TCRdb holds only in-frame clones, not every one. The top ten hold 20% of the sample, which has roughly 90,000 clones, 85% seen once. The specimen sequenced was PBMCs. The receptors stem from a man between 18 and 29 years old in good health and CMV-seropositive.

V is TRBV7-9 and J is TRBJ1-2; D is unresolved. This CDR3 spans 15 amino acids. Trimming pared 5 bases from V and 4 bases from J, leaving 17 bases between. Germline V gene data show CDR1 as SEHNR and CDR2 as FQNEAQ (reference sequence). CDR3 coding DNA: TGTGCCAGCAGCCCAAAATCTTCGTTGGCCTATGGCTACACCTTC. Translated, it gives CASSPKSSLAYGYTF.

This clone has a count of ten or more. The J gene is TRBJ2-5, the V gene TRBV6-5; possible D gene TRBD1, 5 bases. With 0 bases removed from V and 5 bases from J, the gap between germline ends came to 13 bases. The CDR3 runs to 15 residues. In germline, CDR1 is MNHEY, CDR2 SVGAGI. CDR3 protein: CASSYSPRARETQYF. CDR3 DNA: TGTGCCAGCAGTTACTCGCCCAGGGCTAGGGAGACCCAGTACTTC.

This sequence joins TRBV28 and TRBJ1-4; 7 bases are a match to TRBD1. V was clipped by 3 bases and J by 7 bases; unmatched bases: 5. The CDR3 has 14 residues. Germline lookup yields CDR1 MDHEN and CDR2 SYDVKM. CDR3 protein: CASSFVAGGEKLFF. In nucleotides, the CDR3 is TGTGCCAGCAGTTTTGTGGCAGGGGGTGAAAAACTGTTTTTT.

This clone was seen a handful of times. The V gene is TRBV10-3, the J gene TRBJ1-2, with TRBD1 as a possible D gene (6 bases). V lost 5 bases, J lost 1 base, and 11 bases lay in between. This CDR3 spans 14 amino acids. Germline V lookup: CDR1 ENHRY, CDR2 SYGVKD. CDR3 sequence: CAISPDRSNYGYTF. CDR3 sequence (DNA): TGTGCCATCAGTCCGGACAGAAGTAACTATGGCTACACCTTC.

V is TRBV14 and J is TRBJ1-4; 10 positions agree with TRBD1. V was pared by 4 bases and J by 5 bases, with 7 bases of the junction left unmatched. Per the germline V gene, CDR1 is SGHDN and CDR2 is FVKESK. The CDR3 contains 16 residues. The CDR3 spells CASSRQPGQGNEKLFF. The CDR3 DNA follows: TGTGCCAGCAGCCGTCAACCGGGACAGGGGAATGAAAAACTGTTTTTT.

This clone was seen just once. The chain couples TRBV9 to TRBJ2-2; tentative D call: TRBD1 (5 bases). This CDR3 contains 13 residues. Trimming stripped 2 bases from V and 7 bases from J, with 9 bases between. Germline V gives CDR1 SGDLS, CDR2 YYNGEE. CDR3 in DNA: TGTGCCAGCAGCGTCGAAGGGGACGGGGAGCTGTTTTTT. Translation gives CASSVEGDGELFF.

The rearrangement uses TRBV5-6 and TRBJ2-3, with a possible D match to TRBD1 (6 bases). The ends were cut back, 0 bases at V and 3 bases at J, with 11 bases in the middle. The CDR3 length is 15 residues. Germline values: CDR1 SGHDT, CDR2 YYEEEE. In nucleotides, the CDR3 is TGTGCCAGCAGCTTGGGCAGGGGTGTGACAGATACGCAGTATTTT. It codes for CASSLGRGVTDTQYF.

V usage is TRBV5-6 and J usage is TRBJ1-3; D possibly corresponds to TRBD1 (6 bases). CDR1 and CDR2 from the germline V gene are SGHDT and YYEEEE. Trimming shortened V by 6 bases and J by 3 bases, and 19 bases separated the two germline ends. The CDR3 consists of 16 residues. This chain's CDR3 is CASNPGGPGFGNTIYF. The CDR3, as DNA: TGTGCCAGCAACCCGGGGGGGCCTGGGTTTGGAAACACCATATATTTT.

This clone was seen just once. The genes are TRBV6-5 and TRBJ2-3; D possibly corresponds to TRBD1 (6 bases). The V end lost 2 bases, the J end lost 2 bases, and 11 bases lay between the germline ends. This CDR3 contains 15 residues. Germline V CDR1 and CDR2: MNHEY, SVGAGI. CDR3 in amino acids: CASSYVQGITDTQYF. Written as DNA, the CDR3 is TGTGCCAGCAGTTACGTACAGGGCATCACAGATACGCAGTATTTT.

This sequence joins TRBV28 and TRBJ1-3; D perhaps matches TRBD1 (6 bases). In germline, CDR1 is MDHEN, CDR2 SYDVKM. V lost 1 base to trimming and J lost 1 base, with 8 bases between them. The CDR3 consists of 15 residues. CDR3 DNA: TGTGCCAGCAGTTTATTCAGGGGTTCTGGAAACACCATATATTTT. It codes for CASSLFRGSGNTIYF.

The J gene is TRBJ2-3, the V gene TRBV27; TRBD2 aligns across 10 bases. CDR3 size: 16 residues. The J segment lost 5 bases and the V segment lost 2 bases, leaving 7 bases of the junction unmatched. Germline loops: CDR1 MNHEY, CDR2 SMNVEV (reference sequence). The CDR3 DNA follows: TGTGCCAGCAGTTTAGTCCTAGCGGGAGCCGGAGATACGCAGTATTTT. Translated: CASSLVLAGAGDTQYF.

This CDR3 is CASRGIRTGTDGYTF. CDR3 DNA sequence: TGTGCCAGCAGGGGCATTAGGACAGGGACAGATGGCTACACCTTC. This chain joins TRBV11-2 and TRBJ1-2; 8 bases agree with TRBD1. V lost 6 bases to trimming and J lost 6 bases; unmatched junction nucleotides: 12. The CDR3 has 15 residues. The V gene's germline CDR1 is SGHAT and CDR2 FQNNGV.

The rearrangement uses TRBV13 and TRBJ2-1, with a tentative D call TRBD2 (6 bases). Germline V gene sequence: CDR1 PRHDT, CDR2 FYEKMQ (reference sequence). V was clipped by 5 bases and J by 5 bases, with 25 bases between them. The CDR3 loop spans 18 amino acids. CDR3 DNA: TGTGCCAGCAGCGGAGATACTAGCCCCGGAGTGGGGAACAATGAGCAGTTCTTC. This gives the protein CASSGDTSPGVGNNEQFF.

In its sample, this clone was seen once. This sequence joins TRBV5-5 and TRBJ2-7; weak D call: TRBD1 (6 bases). The CDR3 contains 15 residues. Per germline, CDR1 SGHKS and CDR2 YYEKEE (reference sequence). With 1 base removed from V and 3 bases from J, the gap between germline ends came to 14 bases. The CDR3 DNA reads as TGTGCCAGCAGCTTGTACGAGGGACACCTCTACGAGCAGTACGTC. The encoded protein is CASSLYEGHLYEQYV.